A selection of T cell receptor beta chains follows, all from one sample in a study of cytomegalovirus exposure and HLA in healthy donors. Repertoires were generated with immunoSEQ multiplex PCR, while TCRdb's copy carries only in-frame clones and drops some. The sample records 270,000 or so clones, 86% being singletons. The specimen was PBMCs. The receptors shown here come from a man aged 40-49 years in good health and CMV-seropositive. Both conserved end residues are part of each CDR3.

CDR3,V
CASSDTSGPSYEQYF,TRBV11-2
CASQFNSQETQYF,TRBV2
CASSLGGGVETQYF,TRBV11-2
CASSLQGTYNEQFF,TRBV27
CASSPDRAEQFF,TRBV18
CASSRPGLAGNEQFF,TRBV28
CSVEGAMEYGYTF,TRBV29-1
CASSPLSSGRDTQYF,TRBV9
CASSYSNKPSTYEQYF,TRBV6-5
CASSHPTSGRSEQYF,TRBV5-1
CASSFLVGARETNTGELFF,TRBV12-1
CASSLWGDEQFF,TRBV7-2
CASSSMNMAVNYGYTF,TRBV7-9
CASSRGLAGSKETQYF,TRBV4-1
CASSASGTGREQYF,TRBV28
CASSLAAGTGTRGYGYTF,TRBV5-5
CASSRPGGPYEQYF,TRBV4-1
CASSLRDRGQGYTF,TRBV27
CASKLDSNSGNTIYF,TRBV2
CASSFLVTSTDTQYF,TRBV27
CASSRAGVGDEKLFF,TRBV5-1
CASIMPGQGASPLHF,TRBV6-1
CASSLGARLRSKSDTQYF,TRBV27
CATRRQGVGGIGELFF,TRBV6-4
CASRLSPIANPETQYF,TRBV28
CASSIDGQGAYEQYF,TRBV19
CASSLFEDRVAEAFF,TRBV5-1
CASSLFTGTENTGELFF,TRBV5-4
CASSQAPSSYEQYF,TRBV14
CASSQGTGGGTAYNEQFF,TRBV4-2
CASSKQGAGNTIYF,TRBV11-2
CASSWDISYNEQFF,TRBV19
CASSYAGTGVWEQYF,TRBV4-2
CASSLRTGGLYEQYF,TRBV28
CASSKDSSNQPQHF,TRBV2
CASSLALSGGTNEKLFF,TRBV5-1
CASRFGLAGSYEQYF,TRBV12-2
CASSKALKGQDRGYEQYF,TRBV21-1
CASSQAGTDTEAFF,TRBV4-1
CSSSLDTNYGYAF,TRBV7-9
CASSSLAGGLYNEQFF,TRBV7-2
CSSSLGGGQGAEKLFF,TRBV7-9
CASSPRQAIPEAFF,TRBV18
CASSYLGRSPQETQYF,TRBV5-1
CSVGTGSTDTQYF,TRBV29-1
CASSRTEGREGGYTF,TRBV5-5
CASSFSGRSSYNEQFF,TRBV5-1
CASRRAGPPINSPLHF,TRBV27